The clone carrying this T cell receptor (beta chain) showed up just a few times. This record belongs to a study of T cells in Graves' hyperthyroidism and ophthalmopathy. Amplified TCR beta CDR3 regions derived from RNA transcripts. The TCR CDR3 was amplified in a first-round RT-PCR using the HTBI primer set. TCRdb analysed the multiplex PCR reads with MiXCR anew, one entry per CDR3 protein. The table shows 450,000 to 650,000 distinct CDR3 sequences, with approximately 14% occurring only once. The CDR3 is made up of 18 amino acids. Germline V gene sequence: CDR1 SEHNR, CDR2 FQNEAQ (reference sequence). Trimming took 0 bases from V and 5 from J; bases not matched to a gene: 7.

The specimen sequenced was blood. The chain combines TRBV7-9 with TRBJ2-1; TRBD2 matches at 13 bases. This clonotype was sampled from a woman aged 18-35 years with Graves' ophthalmopathy. The CDR3 nucleotides are TGTGCCAGCAGCTTAGCGAAGGGACTAGCGGGATATAACAATGAGCAGTTCTTC. This sequence encodes CASSLAKGLAGYNNEQFF.